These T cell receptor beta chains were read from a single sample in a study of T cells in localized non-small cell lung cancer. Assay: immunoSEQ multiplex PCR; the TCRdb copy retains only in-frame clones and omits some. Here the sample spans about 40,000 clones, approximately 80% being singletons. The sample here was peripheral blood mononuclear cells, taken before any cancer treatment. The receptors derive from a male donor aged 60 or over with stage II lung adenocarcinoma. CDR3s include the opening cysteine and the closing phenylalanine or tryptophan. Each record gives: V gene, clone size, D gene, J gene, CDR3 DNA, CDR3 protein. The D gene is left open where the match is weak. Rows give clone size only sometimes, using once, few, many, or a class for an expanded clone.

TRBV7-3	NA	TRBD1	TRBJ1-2	TGTGCCAGCAGCCCGCAAGCCGGGACAGGGGGCCATGGCTACACCTTC	CASSPQAGTGGHGYTF
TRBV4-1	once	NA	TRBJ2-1	TGCGCCAGCAGCCCCGGTAGCTCCTACAATGAGCAGTTCTTC	CASSPGSSYNEQFF
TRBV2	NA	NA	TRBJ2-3	TGTGCCAGCACCCAACAAGATACGCAGTATTTT	CASTQQDTQYF
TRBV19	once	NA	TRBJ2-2	TGTGCCAGTAAGGGGGGTCGAAACGAGAACACCGGGGAGCTGTTTTTT	CASKGGRNENTGELFF
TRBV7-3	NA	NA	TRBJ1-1	TGTGCCAGCGGCCTATCATCGAACACTGAAGCTTTCTTT	CASGLSSNTEAFF
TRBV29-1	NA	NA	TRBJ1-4	TGCAGCGTTGGTGATGAAAAACTGTTTTTT	CSVGDEKLFF
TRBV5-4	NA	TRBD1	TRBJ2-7	TGTGCCAGCAGCTCCTCCGGGACAGGGCAGTGGGAGCAGTACTTC	CASSSSGTGQWEQYF
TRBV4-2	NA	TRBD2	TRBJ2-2	TGTGCCAGCAGCCTTAGACCAGCGGGAGAGGGCGGGGAGCTGTTTTTT	CASSLRPAGEGGELFF
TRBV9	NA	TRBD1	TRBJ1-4	TGTGCCAGCAGCAGATCCGGGACAGGGGGACCTAATGAAAAACTGTTTTTT	CASSRSGTGGPNEKLFF
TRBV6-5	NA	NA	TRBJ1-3	TGTGCCAGCATCCCAGGGTCTGGAAACACCATATATTTT	CASIPGSGNTIYF
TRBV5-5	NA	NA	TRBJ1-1	TGTGCCAGCAGCCGAACGGGGGGAGGGACTGAAGCTTTCTTT	CASSRTGGGTEAFF
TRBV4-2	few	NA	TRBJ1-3	TGTGCCAGCAGCCAAGACCGCTTCTCTGGAAACACCATATATTTT	CASSQDRFSGNTIYF
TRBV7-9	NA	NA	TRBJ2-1	TGTGCCAGCAGTTATTCTCCGGAGCAGTTCTTC	CASSYSPEQFF
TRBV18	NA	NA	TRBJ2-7	TGTGCCAGCTCACCGAGGGTAGCGGTCTACGAGCAGTACTTC	CASSPRVAVYEQYF
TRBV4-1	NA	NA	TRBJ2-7	TGCGCCAGCAGCCAACCCCTCTGGAACGAGCAGTACTTC	CASSQPLWNEQYF
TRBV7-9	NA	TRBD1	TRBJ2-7	TGTGCCAGCAGCATTGGACAGGGGGAAAGCGACGAGCAGTACTTC	CASSIGQGESDEQYF
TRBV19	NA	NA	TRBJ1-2	TGTGCCAGTAGTACCTTACAGGTTACTAACTATGGCTACACCTTC	CASSTLQVTNYGYTF
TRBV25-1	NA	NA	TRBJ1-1	TGTGCCAGCATAAGTAGGTATGAAGCTTTCTTT	CASISRYEAFF
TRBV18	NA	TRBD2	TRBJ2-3	TGTGCCAGCTCCCCAACGGGGGAGGGCGCAGATACGCAGTATTTT	CASSPTGEGADTQYF
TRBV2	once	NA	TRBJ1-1	TGTGCCAGCATCCCGACGGAGGCCGCTGAAGCTTTCTTT	CASIPTEAAEAFF
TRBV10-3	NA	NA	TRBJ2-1	TGTGCCATCAGTGGGACGGGACCCATCTCCTACAATGAGCAGTTCTTC	CAISGTGPISYNEQFF
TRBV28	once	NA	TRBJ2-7	TGTGCCAGCAGTTTTGGTGGGGCCCCGGAGGGCTCCTACGAGCAGTACTTC	CASSFGGAPEGSYEQYF
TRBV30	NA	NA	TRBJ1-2	TGTGCCTGGAGTGTAAAACAGGCTTTTAACTATGGCTACACCTTC	CAWSVKQAFNYGYTF
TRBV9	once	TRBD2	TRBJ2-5	TGTGCCAGCAGCGCGACTAGCGGGGGGGGCCCGGAGACCCAGTACTTC	CASSATSGGGPETQYF
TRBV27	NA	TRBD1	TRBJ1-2	TGTGCCAGCAGTCCCGGACAGGCTAACTATGGCTACACCTTC	CASSPGQANYGYTF
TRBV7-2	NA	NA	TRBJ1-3	TGTGCCAGCAGCTTAGGAGGGGGTGGGGTTCTTTCTGGAAACACCATATATTTT	CASSLGGGGVLSGNTIYF
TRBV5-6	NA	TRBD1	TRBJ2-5	TGTGCCAGCAGCGGATTACAGGGGCAAGAGACCCAGTACTTC	CASSGLQGQETQYF
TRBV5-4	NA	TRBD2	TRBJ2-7	TGTGCCAGCAGCTTGGCGGTTAGCGGGAGCTCCTACGAGCAGTACTTC	CASSLAVSGSSYEQYF
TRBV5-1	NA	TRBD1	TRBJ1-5	TGCGCCAGCAGCCCGACAGGGTCCAATCAGCCCCAGCATTTT	CASSPTGSNQPQHF
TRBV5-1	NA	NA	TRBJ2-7	TGCGCCAGCAGCTTGGGCAGGGGCGGCTCCTACGAGCAGTACTTC	CASSLGRGGSYEQYF
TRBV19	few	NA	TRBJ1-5	TGTGCCAGTACCCACAGAGCCTACAATCAGCCCCAGCATTTT	CASTHRAYNQPQHF
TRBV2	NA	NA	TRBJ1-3	TGTGCCAGCAGTCCAGGAGGCTCTGGAAACACCATATATTTT	CASSPGGSGNTIYF
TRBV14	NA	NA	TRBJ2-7	TGTGCCAGCAGCCAACAGGTCCCGGGAAGCGAGCAGTACTTC	CASSQQVPGSEQYF
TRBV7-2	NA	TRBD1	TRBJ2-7	TGTGCCAGCAGCTTACGACAGGGCTACGAGCAGTACTTC	CASSLRQGYEQYF
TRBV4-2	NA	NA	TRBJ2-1	TGTGCCAGCAGCCAAGAGAGCGTCGGATACAATGAGCAGTTCTTC	CASSQESVGYNEQFF
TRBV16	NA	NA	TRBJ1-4	TGTGCCAGCAGCCGCAGAGGGGGGGAAAAACTGTTTTTT	CASSRRGGEKLFF
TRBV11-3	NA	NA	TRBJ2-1	TGTGCCAGCAGCCCCATTACGGGGGACTTGCAGTTCTTC	CASSPITGDLQFF
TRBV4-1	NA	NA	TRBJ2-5	TGCGCCAGCAGCCAAACAGGGTCTGGAGAGACCCAGTACTTC	CASSQTGSGETQYF
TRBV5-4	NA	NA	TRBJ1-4	TGTGCCAGCAGCTTGGGTGGTCGGGGCGATGAAAAACTGTTTTTT	CASSLGGRGDEKLFF
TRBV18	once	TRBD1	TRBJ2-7	TGTGCCAGCTCGCCCTCGTACAGGGGCCACGAGCAGTACTTC	CASSPSYRGHEQYF
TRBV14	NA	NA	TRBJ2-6	TGTGCCAGCAGCCAGCTTGGGTCTGGGGCCAACGTCCTGACTTTC	CASSQLGSGANVLTF
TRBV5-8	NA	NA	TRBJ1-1	TGTGCCAGCACCCAGGGATCCCGATCTAACACTGAAGCTTTCTTT	CASTQGSRSNTEAFF
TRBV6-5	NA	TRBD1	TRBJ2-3	TGTGCCAGCAGTTACAGGGGGCTCGATACGCAGTATTTT	CASSYRGLDTQYF